This TCR beta chain comes out of a study of blood T cells in healthy people across ages. Each individual donor underwent a draw of ten milliliters of peripheral blood. The use of a sample-barcoded 5' primer and a J-beta primer mix characterized a second PCR of roughly 6 to 12 cycles. TCRdb ran MiXCR on the 5' RACE reads and lists one entry per CDR3 protein. The table shows approximately 1,700,000 distinct CDR3 sequences, with about two fifths occurring only once. The origin of this receptor is a human donor in good health. Sequenced sample: blood.

The CDR3 DNA reads as TGTGCCAGCAGCGCTCTTGGGGGGGGCTATGGCTACACCTTC. It specifies CASSALGGGYGYTF. J is TRBJ1-2 and V is TRBV13, with a tentative D call TRBD1 (5 bases). CDR1 PRHDT and CDR2 FYEKMQ come from the germline V gene (reference sequence). The CDR3 is made up of 14 amino acids. V shed 5 bases and J shed 4 bases, with 14 bases lying between them.